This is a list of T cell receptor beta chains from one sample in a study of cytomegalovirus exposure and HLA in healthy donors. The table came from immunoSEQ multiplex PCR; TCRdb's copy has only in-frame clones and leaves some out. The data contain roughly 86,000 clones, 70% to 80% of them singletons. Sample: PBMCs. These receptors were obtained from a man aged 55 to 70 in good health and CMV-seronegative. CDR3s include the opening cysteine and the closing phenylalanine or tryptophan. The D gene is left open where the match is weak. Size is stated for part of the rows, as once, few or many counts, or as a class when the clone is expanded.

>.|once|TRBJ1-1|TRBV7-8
CASSAGGEITEAFF
TGTGCCAGCAGCGCTGGAGGGGAAATCACTGAAGCTTTCTTT
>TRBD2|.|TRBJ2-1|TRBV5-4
CASSSWTSGYNEQFF
TGTGCCAGCAGCTCCTGGACTAGCGGCTACAATGAGCAGTTCTTC
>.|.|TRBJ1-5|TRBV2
CASSLQGLNQPQHF
TGTGCCAGCAGTTTACAGGGACTAAATCAGCCCCAGCATTTT
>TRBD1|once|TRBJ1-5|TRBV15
CATSRAQGAGNQPQHF
TGTGCCACCAGCAGGGCACAGGGGGCTGGCAATCAGCCCCAGCATTTT
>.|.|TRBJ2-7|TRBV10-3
CAIAESGSYEQYF
TGTGCCATCGCGGAGAGCGGTTCCTACGAGCAGTACTTC
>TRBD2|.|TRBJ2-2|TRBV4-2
CASSQSGTSGSVRAGELFF
TGTGCCAGCAGCCAAAGCGGGACTAGCGGGAGTGTTCGCGCCGGGGAGCTGTTTTTT
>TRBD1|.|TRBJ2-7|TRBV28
CASRWDRGYEQYF
TGTGCCAGCAGGTGGGACAGGGGCTACGAGCAGTACTTC
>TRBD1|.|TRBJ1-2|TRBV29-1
CSAGDRGGYTF
TGCAGCGCAGGAGACAGGGGAGGCTACACCTTC
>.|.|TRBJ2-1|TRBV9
CASSVGDSSGLERQFF
TGTGCCAGCAGCGTAGGGGACTCTTCGGGGTTAGAAAGGCAGTTCTTC
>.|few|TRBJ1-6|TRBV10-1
CASTPRRGTYNSPLHF
TGCGCCAGCACCCCGAGGCGTGGAACCTATAATTCACCCCTCCACTTT
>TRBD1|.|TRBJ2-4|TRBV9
CASSGSTGGIQYF
TGTGCCAGCAGCGGCTCCACAGGGGGCATTCAGTACTTC
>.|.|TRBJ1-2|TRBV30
CAWSVAPTNYGYTF
TGTGCCTGGAGTGTAGCCCCGACTAACTATGGCTACACCTTC
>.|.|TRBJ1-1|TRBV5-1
CASSSWDGGGLTEAFF
TGCGCCAGCAGCTCCTGGGACGGGGGAGGGCTCACTGAAGCTTTCTTT
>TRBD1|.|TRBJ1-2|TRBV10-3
CAISESGTDYGYTF
TGTGCCATCAGTGAGTCCGGGACAGACTATGGCTACACCTTC
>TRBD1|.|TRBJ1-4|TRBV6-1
CASSEEEGAGNEKLFF
TGTGCCAGCAGTGAAGAGGAGGGGGCGGGTAATGAAAAACTGTTTTTT
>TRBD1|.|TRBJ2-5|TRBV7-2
CASSLDRVGQYF
TGTGCCAGCAGCCTGGACAGGGTGGGCCAGTACTTC
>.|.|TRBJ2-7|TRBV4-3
CASSQDHPGPRQIPNYEQYF
TGCGCCAGCAGCCAAGATCATCCCGGCCCAAGACAGATCCCGAACTACGAGCAGTACTTC
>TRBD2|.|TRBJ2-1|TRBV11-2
CASSSSGTNVNEQFF
TGTGCCAGCAGCTCATCCGGGACTAATGTGAATGAGCAGTTCTTC
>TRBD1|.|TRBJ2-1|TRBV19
CASSWTGATYNEQFF
TGTGCCAGTAGTTGGACAGGGGCAACCTACAATGAGCAGTTCTTC
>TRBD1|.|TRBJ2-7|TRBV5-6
CASSPGTGAPAGEQYF
TGTGCCAGCAGCCCCGGGACAGGGGCCCCGGCGGGCGAGCAGTACTTC
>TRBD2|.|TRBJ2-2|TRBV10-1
CASSVGTSETGELFF
TGCGCCAGCAGTGTAGGGACTAGCGAGACCGGGGAGCTGTTTTTT
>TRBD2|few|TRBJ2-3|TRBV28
CASSFGSGANTDTQYF
TGTGCCAGCAGTTTTGGAAGCGGGGCTAACACAGATACGCAGTATTTT
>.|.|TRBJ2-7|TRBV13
CASSGSRTYEQYF
TGTGCCAGCAGCGGGAGTAGGACCTACGAGCAGTACTTC
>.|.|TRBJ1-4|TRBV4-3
CASSQDGTANEKLFF
TGCGCCAGCAGCCAAGATGGTACAGCTAATGAAAAACTGTTTTTT
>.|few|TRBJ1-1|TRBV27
CATRGGEDTEAFF
TGTGCCACCCGGGGGGGGGAGGACACTGAAGCTTTCTTT
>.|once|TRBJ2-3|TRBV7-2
CASSLSGVGGDTQYF
TGTGCCAGCAGCCTCTCAGGGGTTGGGGGCGATACGCAGTATTTT
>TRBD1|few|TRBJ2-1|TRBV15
CATSRGQQNSYNEQFF
TGTGCCACCAGCAGGGGACAGCAAAATTCCTACAATGAGCAGTTCTTC
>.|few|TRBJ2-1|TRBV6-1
CASGLEWATEQFF
TGTGCCAGCGGACTCGAGTGGGCAACTGAGCAGTTCTTC
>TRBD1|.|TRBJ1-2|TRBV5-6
CASSFLSGGLGGYTF
TGTGCCAGCAGCTTTCTCTCAGGGGGCCTAGGAGGCTACACCTTC
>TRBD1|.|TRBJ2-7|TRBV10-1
CASSESGQGAYEQYF
TGCGCCAGCAGTGAGAGCGGACAGGGGGCATACGAGCAGTACTTC
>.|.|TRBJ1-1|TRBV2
CASSRTFLNTEAFF
TGTGCCAGCAGCCGGACATTTTTGAACACTGAAGCTTTCTTT
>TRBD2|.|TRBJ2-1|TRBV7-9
CASSLNSGAYNEQFF
TGTGCCAGCAGCTTAAATAGCGGGGCCTACAATGAGCAGTTCTTC
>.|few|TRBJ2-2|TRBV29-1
CSVVSDTNTGELFF
TGCAGCGTTGTTAGCGATACGAACACCGGGGAGCTGTTTTTT
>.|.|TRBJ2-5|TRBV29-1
CSGKSSFTETQYF
TGCAGCGGAAAGTCTAGCTTCACAGAGACCCAGTACTTC
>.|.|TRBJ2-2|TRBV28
CASISGQNTGELFF
TGTGCCAGCATTTCGGGACAGAACACCGGGGAGCTGTTTTTT
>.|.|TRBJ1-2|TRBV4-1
CASSQEGRYGYTF
TGCGCCAGCAGCCAAGAGGGCAGGTATGGCTACACCTTC
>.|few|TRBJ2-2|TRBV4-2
CASSQDFYAVGQSTGELFF
TGTGCCAGCAGCCAAGATTTTTATGCGGTAGGACAATCCACCGGGGAGCTGTTTTTT
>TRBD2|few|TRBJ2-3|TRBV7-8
CASSWTSGTDTQYF
TGTGCCAGCAGCTGGACTAGCGGGACAGATACGCAGTATTTT
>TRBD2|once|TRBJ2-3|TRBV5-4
CASSTKTSGGTDTQYF
TGTGCCAGCAGCACTAAGACTAGCGGTGGCACAGATACGCAGTATTTT
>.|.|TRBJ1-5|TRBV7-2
CASSLLSGQPQHF
TGTGCCAGCAGCTTATTGTCTGGCCAGCCCCAGCATTTT
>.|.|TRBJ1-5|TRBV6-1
CASRQVNSQPQHF
TGTGCCAGTCGACAGGTGAATAGTCAGCCCCAGCATTTT
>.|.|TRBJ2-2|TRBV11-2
CASSLRRTGELFF
TGTGCCAGCAGCTTAAGGAGGACCGGGGAGCTGTTTTTT
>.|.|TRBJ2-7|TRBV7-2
CASRSGSSSYEQYF
TGTGCCAGCAGGAGCGGGTCCAGCTCCTACGAGCAGTACTTC
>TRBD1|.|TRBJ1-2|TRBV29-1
CSVQGAYGYTF
TGCAGCGTTCAGGGGGCCTATGGCTACACCTTC
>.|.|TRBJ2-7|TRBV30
CAASDTRVSYEQYF
TGTGCCGCTAGTGACACCAGGGTATCCTACGAGCAGTACTTC
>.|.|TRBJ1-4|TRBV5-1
CASSPEISGNEKLFF
TGCGCCAGCAGCCCAGAAATTTCGGGTAATGAAAAACTGTTTTTT